The 32 T cell receptor beta chains below were found in one sample sequenced in a study of blood T cell repertoires in COVID-19. This table comes from immunoSEQ multiplex PCR, and its TCRdb copy is limited to in-frame clones, with some not included. Here the sample spans roughly 280,000 clones, about 90% being singletons. Sequencing was carried out using peripheral blood. The origin of the receptors is a woman aged 45-65 years who had recovered from COVID-19.

The CDR3 nucleotides are TGCAGCGTTGTGCCCAACATCGGGGACACTGAAGCTTTCTTT. This encodes CSVVPNIGDTEAFF. This chain joins TRBV29-1 and TRBJ1-1; D is unresolved. Germline V gives CDR1 SQVTM, CDR2 ANQGSEA. This CDR3 has 14 amino acids. V lost 4 bases to trimming and J lost 3 bases, with 15 bases between them.

J is TRBJ1-2 and V is TRBV7-9; D is unclear. In germline, CDR1 is SEHNR, CDR2 FQNEAQ (reference sequence). The germline V and J ends were trimmed by 7 bases and 0 bases, with 9 bases remaining between them. CDR3 length equals 13 residues. In DNA form, the CDR3 reads TGTGCCAGCACCCGAGCCACTAACTATGGCTACACCTTC. Translating gives CASTRATNYGYTF.

This sequence joins TRBV6-2 or TRBV6-3 and TRBJ1-5; 8 positions match TRBD1. The junction had 13 bases not matched to a gene; V was cut back by 2 bases and J by 7 bases. CDR3 length: 17 amino acids. CDR1 MNHEY and CDR2 SVGEGT come from the germline V gene. CDR3 loop: CASSYHPIRGQEQPQHF. CDR3 nucleotide sequence: TGTGCCAGCAGTTACCACCCGATCAGGGGGCAAGAACAGCCCCAGCATTTT.

For this clone: One end of the junction is discordant with germline, which a read error may explain. V gene TRBV4-3 combines with J gene TRBJ2-7; 16 bases are a match to TRBD2. Germline CDR1 reads LGHNA; CDR2 reads YSLEER. This CDR3 comprises 18 residues. The DNA of the CDR3 is TGCGCCAGCAGCCAAGCTGGAACTGAGGGACTAGCGGGAGGGGGGATAATCTTC. Its protein product is CASSQAGTEGLAGGGIIF.

The V gene is TRBV2, the J gene TRBJ1-1; 8 nucleotides agree with TRBD1. Germline assignment: CDR1 SNHLY and CDR2 FYNNEI. This CDR3 has 14 residues. The V gene end was trimmed by 10 bases and the J gene end by 5 bases; junction bases not matched to a gene: 12. In DNA, the CDR3 is TGTGCCACGAACCCTCGGACAGGGAAAACTGAAGCTTTCTTT. Translating gives CATNPRTGKTEAFF.

This clone was counted many times. The CDR3 DNA reads as TGTGCCAGCAGCTTGCTAGCGGGAGTATTTGAGCAGTACTTC. Its protein is CASSLLAGVFEQYF. The rearrangement links TRBV7-8 to TRBJ2-7, with 10 bases fitting TRBD2. V lost 3 bases to trimming and J lost 7 bases; unmatched junction nucleotides: 6. Germline CDR1 SGHVS, CDR2 FQNEAQ. This CDR3 has 14 residues.

This clone occurred once. V usage is TRBV9 and J usage is TRBJ2-3; the match to TRBD2 covers 8 bases. The CDR3 sequence is 18 residues long. V lost 0 bases and J lost 6; bases outside the gene matches: 15. Germline V lookup: CDR1 SGDLS, CDR2 YYNGEE. CDR3 DNA sequence: TGTGCCAGCAGCGTAGTGCCCGCTAGCGGGCGTACTCTGGATACGCAGTATTTT. Its translation: CASSVVPASGRTLDTQYF.

This clone was seen just once. The chain combines TRBV5-1 with TRBJ1-2; perhaps TRBD1 as D (5 bases). This CDR3 has 13 residues. The germline V gene has CDR1 SGHRS and CDR2 YFSETQ. Trimming removed 1 base from V and 8 bases from J, with 12 bases in between. CDR3 in DNA: TGCGCCAGCAGCTTGACCGGGGGGGTAGGCTACACCTTC. Protein: CASSLTGGVGYTF.

J is TRBJ2-1 and V is TRBV20-1, with D tentatively TRBD2 (6 bases). Germline CDR1 is DFQATT and CDR2 is SNEGSKA (reference sequence). The CDR3 extends over 14 amino acids. Trimming shortened V by 3 bases and J by 2 bases, and 11 bases separated the two germline ends. The CDR3 sequence: CSASVRLAYNEQFF. CDR3 coding DNA: TGCAGTGCTAGTGTGAGACTAGCCTACAATGAGCAGTTCTTC.

As regards this clone: This may be a read error, as it is one base from a much larger clone. Additional DNA sequences in this sample encode the identical CDR3. The chain employs TRBV5-4 and TRBJ1-1; 7 nucleotides agree with TRBD1. Germline loops: CDR1 SGHNT, CDR2 YYREEE (reference sequence). The length of the CDR3 is 13 residues. The ends lost 4 bases at V and 1 base at J; junction bases unmatched: 1. DNA for the CDR3: TGTGCCAGCAGCCCAGGGGGGAACACTGAAGCTTTCTTT. Its translation: CASSPGGNTEAFF.

The V call is TRBV27, the J call TRBJ1-2, with TRBD1 as a possible D gene (5 bases). The CDR3 spans 12 residues. Germline-derived CDR1 and CDR2 are MNHEY and SMNVEV (reference sequence). V was clipped by 4 bases and J by 8 bases, with 11 bases between them. The CDR3 DNA is TGTGCCAGCAGTTCCCAGGGAGGGGGCTACACCTTC. Encoded protein: CASSSQGGGYTF.

The chain employs TRBV5-6 and TRBJ1-5, with D possibly TRBD1 on 5 matching bases. The CDR3 runs to 16 residues. Trimming took 0 bases from V and 3 from J, leaving 13 bases between them. CDR1 is SGHDT and CDR2 is YYEEEE in the germline V gene. The CDR3 protein is CASSLGGGGSNQPQHF. As DNA, the CDR3 is TGTGCCAGCAGCTTGGGGGGCGGGGGTTCCAATCAGCCCCAGCATTTT. The variable domain in full, completed from reference TRBV5-6 and TRBJ1-5, reads DAGVTQSPTHLIKTRGQQVTLRCSPKSGHDTVSWYQQALGQGPQFIFQYYEEEERQRGNFPDRFSGHQFPNYSSELNVNALLLGDSALYLCASSLGGGGSNQPQHFGDGTRLSIL.

The V gene is TRBV6-1, the J gene TRBJ1-2; D is ambiguous. CDR3 length: 14 residues. CDR1 is MNHNS and CDR2 is SASEGT in the germline V gene. V dropped 0 bases and J dropped 5 bases, with 10 bases sitting between them. The CDR3 DNA reads TGTGCCAGCAGTGAAGCTGGGCAGGTTTATGGCTACACCTTC. It is translated as CASSEAGQVYGYTF.

The J gene is TRBJ1-1, the V gene TRBV9; D possibly corresponds to TRBD1 (6 bases). V was shortened by 0 bases and J by 1 base, with 10 bases between the two germline ends. The germline CDR1 and CDR2 sequences are SGDLS and YYNGEE. The CDR3 totals 15 residues. The CDR3 loop is CASSVEVGGNTEAFF. CDR3 sequence (DNA): TGTGCCAGCAGCGTAGAGGTAGGGGGGAACACTGAAGCTTTCTTT.

The CDR3, as DNA: TGCGCCAGCAGCTTGGCGTTATCGGGCTATGGCTACACCTTC. Translation gives CASSLALSGYGYTF. This chain uses TRBV5-1 with TRBJ1-2; no definite D call. The CDR3 runs to 14 residues. V was shortened by 0 bases and J by 4 bases, with 10 bases between the two germline ends. Germline CDR1 is SGHRS and CDR2 is YFSETQ.

V usage is TRBV11-2 and J usage is TRBJ2-5; 9 bases match TRBD2. V shed 5 bases, J shed 0 bases, and the junction held 10 bases outside the gene matches. The CDR3 extends over 17 amino acids. From germline, CDR1 is SGHAT and CDR2 FQNNGV. The CDR3 bases are TGTGCCAGCAGCCCCCCCTGGGGACTAGCCAACCAAGAGACCCAGTACTTC. Translating it yields CASSPPWGLANQETQYF.

The count of this clone is one. The chain couples TRBV9 to TRBJ2-2, with D perhaps TRBD1 (5 bases). Trimming shortened V by 0 bases and J by 7 bases, and 19 bases separated the two germline ends. The V gene's germline CDR1 is SGDLS and CDR2 YYNGEE. The CDR3 contains 17 residues. The CDR3 nucleotides are TGTGCCAGCAGCGTAGCAGGGTACCCAGAATTTAACGGGGAGCTGTTTTTT. This codes for CASSVAGYPEFNGELFF.

The chain combines TRBV6-5 with TRBJ1-4; D is undetermined. V was clipped by 0 bases and J by 0 bases, with 8 bases between them. The CDR3 is made up of 16 amino acids. Germline V lookup: CDR1 MNHEY, CDR2 SVGAGI. CDR3 sequence reads: CASSYSRGSTNEKLFF. CDR3 DNA sequence: TGTGCCAGCAGTTACTCGAGAGGTTCAACTAATGAAAAACTGTTTTTT.

The chain couples TRBV6-6 to TRBJ1-5; D possibly corresponds to TRBD1 (6 bases). Germline lookup yields CDR1 MNHNY and CDR2 SVGAGI (reference sequence). The CDR3 runs 15 residues. The V and J ends lost 1 base and 4 bases respectively, with 11 bases between them. CDR3 protein: CASSYFQGYNQPQHF. For the CDR3, the DNA is TGTGCCAGCAGTTACTTTCAGGGGTATAATCAGCCCCAGCATTTT.

CDR3 sequence: CASSFQGTTDTQYF. The CDR3, as DNA: TGTGCCAGCAGCTTTCAGGGGACAACAGATACGCAGTATTTT. This chain uses TRBV5-8 with TRBJ2-3; perhaps TRBD1 as D (6 bases). The germline V gene encodes CDR1 SGHTS and CDR2 YDEGEE. Trimming took 2 bases from V and 3 from J, leaving 10 bases between them. The CDR3 spans 14 residues.

The chain joins TRBV12-3 or TRBV12-4 to TRBJ2-7; D gene ambiguous. The CDR3 runs 13 residues. The V gene lost 0 bases and the J gene lost 2 bases, with 5 bases spanning the gap. The CDR3 sequence is CASSLALAYEQYF. CDR3 sequence (DNA): TGTGCCAGCAGTTTAGCACTTGCCTACGAGCAGTACTTC.

The chain couples TRBV7-2 to TRBJ1-1; 7 bases align to TRBD1. This CDR3 comprises 13 residues. Germline V gene sequence: CDR1 SGHTA, CDR2 FQGNSA. V was pared by 4 bases and J by 6 bases, with 5 bases of the junction left unmatched. As DNA, the CDR3 is TGTGCCAGCAGCTCACAGGGGAGCTCTGAAGCTTTCTTT. Translated: CASSSQGSSEAFF.

The chain joins TRBV29-1 to TRBJ1-2, with D hard to call. The CDR3 spans 13 residues. The V end lost 0 bases, the J end lost 8 bases, and 13 bases lay between the germline ends. Germline-derived CDR1 and CDR2 are SQVTM and ANQGSEA. CDR3 protein: CSVEDQGVAGYTF. CDR3 DNA: TGCAGCGTTGAAGATCAAGGAGTAGCCGGCTACACCTTC. The full variable domain, with the rest looked up from reference TRBV29-1 and TRBJ1-2, is SAVISQKPSRDICQRGTSLTIQCQVDSQVTMMFWYRQQPGQSLTLIATANQGSEATYESGFVIDKFPISRPNLTFSTLTVSNMSPEDSSIYLCSVEDQGVAGYTFGSGTRLTVV.

The chain carries TRBV28 and TRBJ2-2; 10 bases line up with TRBD2. This CDR3 region has 17 residues. V gave up 5 bases and J gave up 7 bases; unmatched junction bases: 13. CDR1 is MDHEN and CDR2 is SYDVKM in the germline V gene. The CDR3 DNA reads as TGTGCCAGCAGTCCTCCCTTGAGTAGCGGGAGGAACGGGGAGCTGTTTTTT. Encoded protein: CASSPPLSSGRNGELFF.

A single count supports this clone. This chain connects TRBV28 to TRBJ1-2; TRBD1 aligns across 7 bases. Germline lookup yields CDR1 MDHEN and CDR2 SYDVKM. CDR3 length: 13 residues. Losses at the gene ends were 8 bases for V and 6 bases for J; bases not matched to a gene: 9. CDR3 sequence: CASWGQLPDGYTF. For the CDR3, the DNA is TGTGCCAGCTGGGGACAGCTCCCCGATGGCTACACCTTC.

About this clone: This same CDR3 is encoded by further DNA sequences in the sample. The rearrangement joins TRBV7-2 to TRBJ2-3; 11 bases are shared with TRBD2. This CDR3 is built from 16 residues. CDR1 is SGHTA and CDR2 is FQGNSA in the germline V gene. V was pared by 6 bases and J by 3 bases, with 8 bases of the junction left unmatched. CDR3 region: CASSLTSGRGTDTQYF. In DNA, the CDR3 is TGTGCCAGCAGTCTCACTAGCGGGAGAGGGACAGATACGCAGTATTTT.

CDR3 amino acids: CASTGTGRIGNEQFF. CDR3 nucleotides: TGTGCCAGCACGGGGACAGGGAGGATAGGCAATGAGCAGTTCTTC. The J gene is TRBJ2-1, the V gene TRBV28; 9 bases align to TRBD1. V shed 7 bases and J 6 bases; nucleotides not matched to a gene: 10. CDR1 MDHEN and CDR2 SYDVKM come from the germline V gene. The CDR3 loop spans 15 amino acids.

This chain connects TRBV13 to TRBJ1-2; tentatively, D is TRBD1 (6 bases). The CDR3 is 15 amino acids. The germline gives CDR1 PRHDT, CDR2 FYEKMQ (reference sequence). V was trimmed by 5 bases and J by 2 bases, leaving 15 bases between them. CDR3 sequence (DNA): TGTGCCAGCAGCGTCCCCAGGGGAGTAAACTATGGCTACACCTTC. It specifies CASSVPRGVNYGYTF.

The rearrangement links TRBV7-6 to TRBJ2-2, with 12 bases fitting TRBD1. CDR3 length: 17 residues. CDR1 and CDR2 (germline): SGHVS, FNYEAQ. With V trimmed by 5 bases and J by 7 bases, 11 bases remained unmatched. The CDR3 is CASSILGTGGAGGELFF. CDR3 nucleotides: TGTGCCAGCAGCATACTCGGGACAGGGGGCGCGGGCGGGGAGCTGTTTTTT.

The chain links TRBV9 to TRBJ1-2; 8 nucleotides match TRBD1. The germline V gene encodes CDR1 SGDLS and CDR2 YYNGEE. The trim removed 3 bases at V and 8 bases at J, leaving 9 bases unmatched. This CDR3 has 14 residues. CDR3 protein: CASSGTGPRWGYTF. CDR3 DNA sequence: TGTGCCAGCAGCGGGACAGGGCCCCGTTGGGGCTACACCTTC. Together with reference TRBV9 and TRBJ1-2, the CDR3 gives the full variable domain: DSGVTQTPKHLITATGQRVTLRCSPRSGDLSVYWYQQSLDQGLQFLIQYYNGEERAKGNILERFSAQQFPDLHSELNLSSLELGDSALYFCASSGTGPRWGYTFGSGTRLTVV.

This clone was counted once. The chain employs TRBV12-3 or TRBV12-4 and TRBJ2-5; D possibly corresponds to TRBD1 (6 bases). Trimming pared 4 bases from V and 1 base from J, leaving 7 bases between. The CDR3 covers 13 residues. This CDR3 reads CASSSDSQETQYF. The CDR3 nucleotides are TGTGCCAGCAGTTCGGACAGCCAAGAGACCCAGTACTTC.

This chain links TRBV28 with TRBJ2-3; TRBD1 agrees at 7 bases. Germline V gene lookup returns CDR1 MDHEN and CDR2 SYDVKM. The CDR3 sequence is 13 residues long. V shed 6 bases and J 2 bases; nucleotides not matched to a gene: 2. CDR3 protein: CASSDRDTDTQYF. Here the CDR3 DNA reads TGTGCCAGCAGCGACAGGGACACAGATACGCAGTATTTT.